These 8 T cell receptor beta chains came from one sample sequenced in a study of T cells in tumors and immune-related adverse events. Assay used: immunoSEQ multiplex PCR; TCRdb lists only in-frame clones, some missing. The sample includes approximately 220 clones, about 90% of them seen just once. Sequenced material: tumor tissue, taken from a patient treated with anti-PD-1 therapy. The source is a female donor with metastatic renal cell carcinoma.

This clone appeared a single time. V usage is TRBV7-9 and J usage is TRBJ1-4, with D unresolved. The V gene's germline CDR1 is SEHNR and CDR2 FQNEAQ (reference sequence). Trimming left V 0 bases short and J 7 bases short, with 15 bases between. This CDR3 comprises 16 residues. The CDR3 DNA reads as TGTGCCAGCAGCTTAGCGGTTGACTCAGCTGGTGAAAAACTGTTTTTT. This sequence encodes CASSLAVDSAGEKLFF.

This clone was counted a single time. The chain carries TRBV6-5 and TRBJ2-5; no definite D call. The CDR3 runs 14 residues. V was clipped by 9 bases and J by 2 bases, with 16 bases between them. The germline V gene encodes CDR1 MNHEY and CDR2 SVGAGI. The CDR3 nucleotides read TGTGCCAGTGGATATCGGTTTGGGCAAGAGACCCAGTACTTC. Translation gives CASGYRFGQETQYF.

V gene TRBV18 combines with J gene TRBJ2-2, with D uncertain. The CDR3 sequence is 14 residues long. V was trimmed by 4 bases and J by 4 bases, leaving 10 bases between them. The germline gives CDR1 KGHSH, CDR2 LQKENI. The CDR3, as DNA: TGTGCCAGCTCACAGGGCTGGACCACCGGGGAGCTGTTTTTT. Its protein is CASSQGWTTGELFF.

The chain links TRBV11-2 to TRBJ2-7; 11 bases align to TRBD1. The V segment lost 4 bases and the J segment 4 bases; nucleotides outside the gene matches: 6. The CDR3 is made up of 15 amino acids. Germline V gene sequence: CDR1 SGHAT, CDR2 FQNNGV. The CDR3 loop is CASSSLGQGAYEQYF. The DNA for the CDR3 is TGTGCCAGCAGCTCACTCGGACAGGGGGCTTACGAGCAGTACTTC. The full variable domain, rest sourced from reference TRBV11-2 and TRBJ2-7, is EAGVAQSPRYKIIEKRQSVAFWCNPISGHATLYWYQQILGQGPKLLIQFQNNGVVDDSQLPKDRFSAERLKGVDSTLKIQPAKLEDSAVYLCASSSLGQGAYEQYFGPGTRLTVT.

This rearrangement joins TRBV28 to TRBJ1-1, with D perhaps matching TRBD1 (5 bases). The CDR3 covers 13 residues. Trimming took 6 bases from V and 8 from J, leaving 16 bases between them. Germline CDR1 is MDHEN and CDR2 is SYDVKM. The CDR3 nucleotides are TGTGCCAGCAGGCAGCCGGGACTCCTGGAAGCTTTCTTT. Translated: CASRQPGLLEAFF.

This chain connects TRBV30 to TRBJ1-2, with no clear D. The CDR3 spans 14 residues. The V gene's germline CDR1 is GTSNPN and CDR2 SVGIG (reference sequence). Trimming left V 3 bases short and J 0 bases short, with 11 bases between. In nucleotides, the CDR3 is TGTGCCTGGAGAATCGGAGCCGCTAACTATGGCTACACCTTC. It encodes CAWRIGAANYGYTF.

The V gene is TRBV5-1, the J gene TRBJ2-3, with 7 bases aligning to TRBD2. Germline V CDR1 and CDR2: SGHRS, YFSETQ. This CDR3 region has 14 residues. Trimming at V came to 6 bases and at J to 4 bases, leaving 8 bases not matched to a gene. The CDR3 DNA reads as TGCGCCAGCAAGGTCGGGGGAGGGTCAGATACGCAGTATTTT. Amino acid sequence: CASKVGGGSDTQYF.

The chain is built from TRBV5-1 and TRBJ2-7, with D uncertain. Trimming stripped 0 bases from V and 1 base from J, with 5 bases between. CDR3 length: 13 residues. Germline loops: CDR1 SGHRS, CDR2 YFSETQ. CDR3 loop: CASSLVPSYEQYF. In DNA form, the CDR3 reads TGCGCCAGCAGCTTGGTCCCTTCCTACGAGCAGTACTTC.